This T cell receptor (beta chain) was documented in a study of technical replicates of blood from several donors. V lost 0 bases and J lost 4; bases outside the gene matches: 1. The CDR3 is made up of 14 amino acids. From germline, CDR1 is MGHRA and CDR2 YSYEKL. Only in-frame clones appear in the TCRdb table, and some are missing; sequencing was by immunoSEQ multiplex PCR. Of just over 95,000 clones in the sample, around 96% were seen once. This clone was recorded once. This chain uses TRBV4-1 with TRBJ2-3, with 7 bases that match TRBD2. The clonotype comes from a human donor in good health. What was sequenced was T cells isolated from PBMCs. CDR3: CASSQDGRSDTQYF. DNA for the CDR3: TGCGCCAGCAGCCAAGACGGGAGGTCAGATACGCAGTATTTT.